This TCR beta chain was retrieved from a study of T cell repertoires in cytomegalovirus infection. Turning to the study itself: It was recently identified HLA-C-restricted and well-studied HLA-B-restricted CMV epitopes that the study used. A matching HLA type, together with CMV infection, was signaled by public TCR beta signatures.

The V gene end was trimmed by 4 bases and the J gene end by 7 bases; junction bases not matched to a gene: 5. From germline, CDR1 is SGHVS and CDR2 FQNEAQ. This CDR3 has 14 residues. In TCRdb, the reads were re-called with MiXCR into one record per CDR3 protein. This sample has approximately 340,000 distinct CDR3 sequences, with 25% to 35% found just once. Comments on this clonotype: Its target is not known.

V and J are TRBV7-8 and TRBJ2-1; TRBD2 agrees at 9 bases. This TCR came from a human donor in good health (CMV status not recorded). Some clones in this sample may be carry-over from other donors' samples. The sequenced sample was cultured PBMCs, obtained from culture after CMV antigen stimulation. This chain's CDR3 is CASSSGLAPNEQFF. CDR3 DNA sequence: TGTGCCAGCAGCTCCGGACTAGCGCCGAATGAGCAGTTCTTC.